The clone carrying this T cell receptor (beta chain) was seen ten or more times. Its specificity is not known. Study results and limitations: Tumor memory CD4+ T cell TCR gene usage was found to cluster with blood and lymph node memory CD4+ cells and with lymph node naive CD4+ cells. Tumor Tregs overlapped most with tumor, then blood, naive CD4+ cells.

There are 14 residues in the CDR3. V was clipped by 1 base and J by 0 bases, with 5 bases between them. Germline V gene data show CDR1 as SGHDT and CDR2 as YYEEEE. Constant-region reverse primers amplified full-length variable regions, followed by semi-nested Nested Universal Primer A PCR. TCRdb recomputed calls from the 5' RACE reads with MiXCR, one row per CDR3 protein. The data show roughly 54,000 distinct CDR3 sequences, roughly 18% seen once. Naive CD4+ cells had CD25+ Tregs removed. The TCR originated in a female donor with breast cancer. The sequencing sample was made of naive CD4+ T cells sorted from blood. Subset reported: naive CD4+ T cells, CD4+CD45RA+CD25-. The rearrangement joins TRBV5-6 to TRBJ1-3; no clear D. The CDR3 sequence: CASSLPVSGNTIYF. The CDR3 DNA is TGTGCCAGCAGCTTGCCAGTCTCTGGAAACACCATATATTTT.